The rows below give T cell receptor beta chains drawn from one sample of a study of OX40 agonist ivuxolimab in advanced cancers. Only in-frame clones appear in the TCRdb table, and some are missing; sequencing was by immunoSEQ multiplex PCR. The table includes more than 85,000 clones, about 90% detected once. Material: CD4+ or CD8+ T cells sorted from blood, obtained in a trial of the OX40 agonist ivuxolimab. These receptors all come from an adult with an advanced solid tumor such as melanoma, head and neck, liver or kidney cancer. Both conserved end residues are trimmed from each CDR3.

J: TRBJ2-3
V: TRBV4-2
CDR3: ASSQLQREGLDTQY

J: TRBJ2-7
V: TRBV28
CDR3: ASSSPGTGGKEQY

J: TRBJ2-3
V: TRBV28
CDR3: ASRATSGRTDTQY

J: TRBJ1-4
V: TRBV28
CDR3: ASSFQGSEKLF

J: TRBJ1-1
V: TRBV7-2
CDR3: ASSPGQRRGAEAF

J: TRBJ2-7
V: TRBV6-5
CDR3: ASRTGTVYEQY

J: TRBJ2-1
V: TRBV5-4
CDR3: ASSLGTPPNEQF

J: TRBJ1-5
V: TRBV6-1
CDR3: ASSDGGGQPQH

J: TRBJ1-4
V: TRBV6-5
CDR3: ASRGTSDEKLF

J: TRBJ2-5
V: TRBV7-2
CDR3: ASSLQTGTAETQY

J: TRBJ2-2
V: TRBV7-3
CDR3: ASSPGRLNTGELF

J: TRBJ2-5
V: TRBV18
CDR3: ASSPSWGVTGGTQY

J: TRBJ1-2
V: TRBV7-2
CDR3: ASSSLRDRNYGYT

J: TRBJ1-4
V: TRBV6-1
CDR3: ASSPFGGSGEKLF

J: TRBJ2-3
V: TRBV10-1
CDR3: ASSDRDTQY

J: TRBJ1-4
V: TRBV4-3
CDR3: ASSQEGQGGKLF

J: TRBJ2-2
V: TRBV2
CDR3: ASIGTLTSSTGELF

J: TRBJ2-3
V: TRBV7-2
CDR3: ASSLAGFTDTQY

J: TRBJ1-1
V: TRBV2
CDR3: ASSEEGQGVEAF

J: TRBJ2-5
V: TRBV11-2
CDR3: ASSYGRRETQY

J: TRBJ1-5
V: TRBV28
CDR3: ASSFRSGDQPQH

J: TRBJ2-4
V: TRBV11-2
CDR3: ASRNTSGIAKNIQY

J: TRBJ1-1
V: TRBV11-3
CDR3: ASSLHGPEAF

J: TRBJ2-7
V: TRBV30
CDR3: AWSEAGPPYEQY

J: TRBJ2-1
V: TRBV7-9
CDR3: ASSMGTGVTEQF

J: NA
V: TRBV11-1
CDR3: ASSLVGEQY

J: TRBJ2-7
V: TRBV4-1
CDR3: ASSQGGGSSYEQY

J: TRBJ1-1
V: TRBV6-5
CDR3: ASSLGQGISTEAF

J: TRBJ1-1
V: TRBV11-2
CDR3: ASSLTGVTEAF

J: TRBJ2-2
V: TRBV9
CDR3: ASTRSSTGELF

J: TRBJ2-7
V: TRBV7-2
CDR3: ASTNPSSYEQY

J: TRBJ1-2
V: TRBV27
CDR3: ASSFGGQGNYGYT

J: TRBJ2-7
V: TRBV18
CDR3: ASSPPRGGPGYEQY

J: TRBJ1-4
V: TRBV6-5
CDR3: ASSYQGPEKLF

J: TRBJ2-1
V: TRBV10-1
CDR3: ASSESISNEQF

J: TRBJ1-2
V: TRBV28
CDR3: ASRRATEGYGYT

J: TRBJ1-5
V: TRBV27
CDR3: ASSLGTGKNQPQH

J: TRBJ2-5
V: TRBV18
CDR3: ASSPAREETQY

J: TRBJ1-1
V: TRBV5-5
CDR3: ASTLGGAGVMNTEAF

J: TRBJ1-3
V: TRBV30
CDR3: AWSNSGNTIY

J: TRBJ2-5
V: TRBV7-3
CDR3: ASSLRPAQETQY

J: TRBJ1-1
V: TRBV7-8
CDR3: ASSPWNTEAF

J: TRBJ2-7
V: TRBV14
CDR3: ASSQDRLYRGMQY

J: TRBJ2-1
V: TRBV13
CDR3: ASSHRQGSRANEQF

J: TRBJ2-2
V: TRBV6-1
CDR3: ASLNWDTGELF

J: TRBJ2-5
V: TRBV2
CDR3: ASTESVRGPQY

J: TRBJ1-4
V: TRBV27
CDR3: ASSSADATNEKLF

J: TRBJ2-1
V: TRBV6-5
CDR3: ASSNSAGRTHEQF

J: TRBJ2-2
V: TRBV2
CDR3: ASRSTSGRDTGELF

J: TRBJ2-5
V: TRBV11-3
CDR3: ASSSPVGKETQY

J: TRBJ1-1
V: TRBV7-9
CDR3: ATTMDTEAF

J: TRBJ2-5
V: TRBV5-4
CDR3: ASSLALIGETQY

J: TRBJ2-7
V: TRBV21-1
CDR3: ASSFPGTGSPYEQY

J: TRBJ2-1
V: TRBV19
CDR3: ASSIELVSYNEQF

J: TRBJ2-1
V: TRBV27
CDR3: ASSPRASYNEQF

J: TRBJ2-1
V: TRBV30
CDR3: AWTGYLQENEQF

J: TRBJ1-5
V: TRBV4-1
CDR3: ASSPRGLIGQPQH

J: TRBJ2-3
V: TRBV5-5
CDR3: ASTGYPMGTDTQY

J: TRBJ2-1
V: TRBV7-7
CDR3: ASSAAVGQGVYNEQF

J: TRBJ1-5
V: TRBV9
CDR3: ASSVEGYSNQPQH